What follows describes a single TCR beta chain. This clone was observed once. Its recognized antigen is unknown. No base quality information exists; no much larger clone differs at one position. Participants in the prospective study were aged roughly 18 to 89 years, lived in over 20 United States geographic areas, and enrolled through a virtual design. Cohort assignment in the prospective study relied on participant-reported clinical history from a screening survey and a study questionnaire. Recovered participants in ImmuneRACE Cohort 3 were defined as having two consecutive negative NP/OP PCR tests, clearance from a healthcare professional, or resolution of symptoms. Each participant in the prospective study had whole blood, serum and a nasopharyngeal or oropharyngeal swab collected by mobile phlebotomists. Additional blood draws and questionnaires over an approximately 2-month period could optionally be provided by prospective study participants. Prospective study blood samples were shipped either frozen or at room temperature before DNA extraction.

TCRbeta CDR3 regions were amplified from genomic DNA using the immunoSEQ Assay, a bias-controlled multiplex PCR. The original pipeline was this. The number of nucleated cells in each sample was estimated by amplification of reference gene primers within the assay. Sequence reads were collapsed and filtered to measure the absolute abundance of every unique TCRbeta CDR3 rearrangement. Productive Simpson clonality was computed per sample as the square root of Simpson's diversity index over productive rearrangements. TCRdb carries this immuneACCESS record with in-frame sequences only. Its versions omit some clonotypes, under half of them owing to an unresolved V gene in the studies checked, with the rest unexplained. That table gives V, J and clone size, and the DNA gave D and trimming. The sample table contains over 200,000 clones; only one count was recorded for around 89% of them. The biggest ten clones account for roughly 10% of the sample.

The data derive from a study of blood T cell repertoires in COVID-19 (dated by TCRdb to 2018 to 2020). As for the study more broadly: Samples from collaborators originated in the United States, Italy and Spain and spanned both the acute and convalescent phases of COVID-19. The prospective study material was composed of cDNA or gDNA derived from T cells, B-cell-depleted T cells, or PBMCs. The repertoires were made available in a free public database intended to serve as a resource for research on the immune response to SARS-CoV-2. Subjects who had been exposed to COVID-19, were actively infected with it, or had recovered from it provided the deeply sampled blood TCRbeta repertoires that made up the dataset. Sample metadata almost always included a de-identified subject ID, COVID-19 status, age in years and sex. Samples were obtained from the ongoing ImmuneRACE study (first 160 participants) and from over 1,000 subjects provided by 6 global collaborators. Where available, HLA class I and class II types were obtained from metadata supplied by the sample provider rather than from assay-based typing.

Overall study results and their limits: How much clinical and demographic metadata was included differed by source and by participant, and the metadata was provided uncurated.

The germline V gene gives CDR1 as MDHEN and CDR2 as SYDVKM. Inclusive of the bounding cysteine and phenylalanine, the CDR3 is 15 residues long. The retained sequence is limited to the CDR3, 45 bases, with the frame set at the first base. V trim: 5 bases; J trim: 0 bases; unmatched bases: 4. This chain is built from TRBV28 and TRBJ2-7; 10 bases in the middle match TRBD1. This sequence originates from a man aged 35 to 55 who had recovered from COVID-19. The source material was PBMCs or T cells enriched from blood (not recorded which). The DNA reads TGTGCCAGCAGTCCTGGGACAGGGGCCTCCTACGAGCAGTACTTC. This translates into CASSPGTGASYEQYF. Reference TRBV28 and TRBJ2-7 genes cover what lies past the CDR3, so the full variable domain is DVKVTQSSRYLVKRTGEKVFLECVQDMDHENMFWYRQDPGLGLRLIYFSYDVKMKEKGDIPEGYSVSREKKERFSLILESASTNQTSMYLCASSPGTGASYEQYFGPGTRLTVT.